This TCR beta chain was obtained from a study of response to subunit inactivated influenza vaccine. This clonotype was picked up a small number of times. Using its own MiXCR run on the RT-PCR reads, TCRdb lists one record per CDR3 protein. The sample has over 400,000 distinct CDR3 sequences; approximately 13% are singletons. Trimming removed 6 bases at V and 3 bases at J, with 9 bases between. Germline CDR1 reads SQVTM; CDR2 reads ANQGSEA. CDR3 length equals 11 residues. Specimen: PBMCs from blood, collected more than 35 days after vaccination. This sequence was found in a man aged 45 to 65 who received an inactivated influenza vaccine. J is TRBJ2-7 and V is TRBV29-1; tentatively, D is TRBD1 (6 bases). CDR3 residues: CSVRQDYEQYF. In DNA, the CDR3 is TGCAGCGTGAGACAGGACTACGAGCAGTACTTC.